The 11 T cell receptor beta chains below all came from one sample that was sequenced in a study of identical twins. TCRdb re-derived calls from the 5' RACE reads in MiXCR, one entry per CDR3 protein. The sample holds some 1,600,000 distinct CDR3 sequences, around 29% seen once. Sequencing was done on a sample of cord blood. Receptors were obtained from a newborn girl in good health.

This chain connects TRBV14 to TRBJ1-4; D unclear. CDR3 size: 15 residues. Germline assignment: CDR1 SGHDN and CDR2 FVKESK. Trimming shortened V by 4 bases and J by 5 bases, and 14 bases separated the two germline ends. The CDR3 region is CASSLAGIRNEKLFF. As DNA, the CDR3 is TGTGCCAGCAGCCTAGCCGGGATCAGGAATGAAAAACTGTTTTTT.

This rearrangement joins TRBV12-3 or TRBV12-4 to TRBJ1-5; D uncertain. V lost 6 bases to trimming and J lost 4 bases, with 10 bases between them. The CDR3 is 13 amino acids. The CDR3 coding sequence is TGTGCCAGCAGCGTTAGGGTGAATCAGCCCCAGCATTTT. Protein product: CASSVRVNQPQHF.

This clonotype has only one observation. The chain uses TRBV15 and TRBJ2-4; TRBD1 or TRBD2 may be the D gene (5 bases each). The CDR3 is 15 residues long. Germline V gene lookup returns CDR1 LNHNV and CDR2 YYDKDF (reference sequence). The germline V and J ends were trimmed by 0 bases and 6 bases, with 12 bases remaining between them. CDR3 coding DNA: TGTGCCACCAGCAGAGACACCGGGACCAGAAACATTCAGTACTTC. Residues: CATSRDTGTRNIQYF.

In its sample, this clonotype was seen a few times. This chain uses TRBV12-3 or TRBV12-4 with TRBJ2-5; D is ambiguous. V was trimmed by 4 bases and J by 4 bases, leaving 13 bases between them. The CDR3 covers 14 residues. DNA of the CDR3: TGTGCCAGCAGTTCCAAGACCCCGGTAGAGACCCAGTACTTC. Amino acids: CASSSKTPVETQYF.

This clonotype was seen a few times. V is TRBV12-5 and J is TRBJ2-1; the D gene could be TRBD1 or TRBD2 (5 bases each). The germline V gene encodes CDR1 LGHNT and CDR2 FRNRAP. CDR3 length: 13 residues. With 8 bases removed from V and 8 bases from J, the gap between germline ends came to 16 bases. CDR3 residues: CASCSAMGDEQFF. DNA of the CDR3: TGTGCTAGTTGTTCGGCCATGGGGGATGAGCAGTTCTTC.

V gene TRBV7-2 combines with J gene TRBJ2-1, with TRBD2 matching over 9 bases. V gave up 0 bases and J gave up 3 bases; unmatched junction bases: 9. The CDR3 totals 18 residues. Germline V gene lookup returns CDR1 SGHTA and CDR2 FQGNSA. The CDR3 sequence: CASSLAFGSGGSYNEQFF. The DNA for the CDR3 is TGTGCCAGCAGCTTAGCGTTCGGTAGCGGGGGAAGCTACAATGAGCAGTTCTTC.

This clonotype was recorded many times. The J gene is TRBJ2-7, the V gene TRBV7-2; 9 nucleotides align to TRBD2. The CDR3 sequence is 14 residues long. Trimming took 5 bases from V and 3 from J; bases not matched to a gene: 5. Germline lookup yields CDR1 SGHTA and CDR2 FQGNSA. CDR3 sequence (DNA): TGTGCCAGCAGCGGGGGACTAGCAGTCTACGAGCAGTACTTC. Translation: CASSGGLAVYEQYF.

The J gene is TRBJ2-1, the V gene TRBV11-2; 9 bases map to TRBD2. The CDR3 consists of 22 residues. Germline trimming cut 2 bases from V and 9 bases from J; bases unmatched to any gene: 29. Germline values: CDR1 SGHAT, CDR2 FQNNGV. CDR3 protein: CASSLPRDTRFGGRGPTGEQFF. The CDR3 region has the DNA TGTGCCAGCAGCTTACCCCGGGACACCCGGTTTGGCGGGAGGGGGCCTACGGGTGAGCAGTTCTTC. Full variable domain (rest looked up from reference TRBV11-2 and TRBJ2-1): EAGVAQSPRYKIIEKRQSVAFWCNPISGHATLYWYQQILGQGPKLLIQFQNNGVVDDSQLPKDRFSAERLKGVDSTLKIQPAKLEDSAVYLCASSLPRDTRFGGRGPTGEQFFGPGTRLTVL.

The V gene is TRBV30, the J gene TRBJ1-5; 10 bases are shared with TRBD1. Trimming at V came to 3 bases and at J to 4 bases, leaving 3 bases not matched to a gene. This CDR3 region has 14 residues. Germline CDR1 and CDR2: GTSNPN and SVGIG (reference sequence). The DNA of the CDR3 is TGTGCCTGGAGGGGGACAGGGGTAAATCAGCCCCAGCATTTT. It encodes CAWRGTGVNQPQHF.

This clonotype came up a few times. This chain uses TRBV28 with TRBJ1-2, with no clear D. Trimming shortened V by 7 bases and J by 3 bases, and 9 bases separated the two germline ends. Germline CDR1 MDHEN, CDR2 SYDVKM. CDR3 size: 12 residues. The CDR3 is CASTPGDYGYTF. CDR3 DNA sequence: TGTGCCAGCACCCCCGGGGACTATGGCTACACCTTC.

This chain links TRBV11-2 with TRBJ2-1; 13 nucleotides line up with TRBD2. The CDR3 contains 17 residues. Looked up from germline, CDR1 is SGHAT and CDR2 is FQNNGV. The V gene end was trimmed by 3 bases and the J gene end by 4 bases; junction bases not matched to a gene: 6. As DNA, the CDR3 is TGTGCCAGCAGCTTTGGCTCGGGACTAGCGGGGTACAATGAGCAGTTCTTC. As protein: CASSFGSGLAGYNEQFF.